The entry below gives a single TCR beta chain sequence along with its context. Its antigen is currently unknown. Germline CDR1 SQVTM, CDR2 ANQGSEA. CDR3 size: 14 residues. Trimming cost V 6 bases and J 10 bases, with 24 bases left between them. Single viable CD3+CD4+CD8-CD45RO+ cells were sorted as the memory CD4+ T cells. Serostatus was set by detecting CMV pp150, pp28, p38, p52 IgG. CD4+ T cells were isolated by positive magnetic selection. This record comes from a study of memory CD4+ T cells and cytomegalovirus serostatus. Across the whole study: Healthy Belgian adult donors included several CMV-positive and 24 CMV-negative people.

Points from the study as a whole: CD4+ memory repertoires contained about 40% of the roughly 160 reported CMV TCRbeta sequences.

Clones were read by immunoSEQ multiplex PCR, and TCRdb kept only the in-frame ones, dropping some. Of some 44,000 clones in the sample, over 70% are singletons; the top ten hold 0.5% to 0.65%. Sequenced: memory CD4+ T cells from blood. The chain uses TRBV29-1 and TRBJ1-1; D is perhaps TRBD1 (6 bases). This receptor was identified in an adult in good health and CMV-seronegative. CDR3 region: CSVGSGARGVRAFF. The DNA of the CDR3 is TGCAGCGTAGGGTCGGGGGCGAGAGGTGTTCGAGCTTTCTTT.